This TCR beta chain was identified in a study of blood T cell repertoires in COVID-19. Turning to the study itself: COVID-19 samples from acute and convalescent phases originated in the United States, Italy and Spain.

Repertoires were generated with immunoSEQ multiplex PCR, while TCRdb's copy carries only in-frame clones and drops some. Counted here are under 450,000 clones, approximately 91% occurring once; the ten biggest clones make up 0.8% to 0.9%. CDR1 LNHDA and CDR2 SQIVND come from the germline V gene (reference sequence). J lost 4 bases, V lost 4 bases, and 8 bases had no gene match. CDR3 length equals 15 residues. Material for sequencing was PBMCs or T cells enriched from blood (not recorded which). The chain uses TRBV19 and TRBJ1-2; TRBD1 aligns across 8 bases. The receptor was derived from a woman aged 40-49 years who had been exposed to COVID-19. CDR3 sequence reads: CASSTGQGGGYGYTF. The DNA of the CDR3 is TGTGCCAGTAGTACCGGACAGGGTGGAGGCTATGGCTACACCTTC.